These 23 T cell receptor beta chains share one sample of origin, sequenced in a study of T cells in Graves' hyperthyroidism and ophthalmopathy. TCR beta CDR3 regions were amplified from RNA transcripts. In the first-round RT-PCR of the TCR CDR3, the HTBI primer set was used. TCRdb reanalysed the multiplex PCR reads using MiXCR and keeps one entry per CDR3 protein. The data hold under 400,000 distinct CDR3 sequences, with about a sixth observed a single time. Sequenced: blood. The receptors originated from a woman aged 35 to 49 with Graves' ophthalmopathy.

Many counts were recorded for this clonotype. The rearrangement joins TRBV28 to TRBJ1-5; no reliable D call. The CDR3 spans 15 residues. Per the germline V gene, CDR1 is MDHEN and CDR2 is SYDVKM. The V end was cut by 6 bases, the J end by 4 bases, with 16 bases between. CDR3 sequence (DNA): TGTGCCAGCAGCTCCGACTTGGGTCAGAATCAGCCCCAGCATTTT. Amino acid sequence: CASSSDLGQNQPQHF.

The genes are TRBV24-1 and TRBJ2-2; 8 positions agree with TRBD1. Unmatched junction bases numbered 4, after V lost 3 bases and J lost 5 bases. Germline CDR1 is KGHDR and CDR2 is SFDVKD. The CDR3 spans 15 residues. CDR3 protein: CATSDIRQGTGELFF. Here the CDR3 DNA reads TGTGCCACCAGTGATATAAGACAGGGGACCGGGGAGCTGTTTTTT.

The sample holds many counts of this clonotype. The genes are TRBV5-4 and TRBJ1-1, with 7 bases matching TRBD1. Germline V lookup: CDR1 SGHNT, CDR2 YYREEE (reference sequence). This CDR3 contains 15 residues. Trimming at V came to 7 bases and at J to 1 base, leaving 10 bases not matched to a gene. Written as DNA, the CDR3 is TGTGCCAGCTCAGGGGGGGGCACCAAGAACACTGAAGCTTTCTTT. Protein sequence: CASSGGGTKNTEAFF.

In this sample, this clonotype turned up many times. This sequence joins TRBV7-3 and TRBJ2-7; a possible D gene is TRBD1 (5 bases). The V end was cut by 3 bases, the J end by 6 bases, with 12 bases between. Germline V gene sequence: CDR1 SGHTA, CDR2 FQGTGA. This CDR3 has 13 amino acids. In nucleotides, the CDR3 is TGTGCCAGCAGCTTCGGACATCTTAGCGAGCAGTACTTC. It translates to CASSFGHLSEQYF.

This chain links TRBV5-1 with TRBJ2-7; the match to TRBD2 covers 8 bases. CDR1 and CDR2 (germline): SGHRS, YFSETQ. Trimming at V came to 0 bases and at J to 7 bases, leaving 6 bases not matched to a gene. The CDR3 extends over 14 amino acids. CDR3: CASSLGTSGGEQYF. CDR3 in DNA: TGCGCCAGCAGCTTGGGTACTAGCGGTGGGGAGCAGTACTTC.

This clonotype was counted between two and nine times. Here the CDR3 DNA reads TGCAGTGCTAGAGCTGACAGGGGGCGTATAAGCAATCAGCCCCAGCATTTT. Amino acids: CSARADRGRISNQPQHF. This chain uses TRBV20-1 with TRBJ1-5; 10 bases map to TRBD1. Germline V gene data show CDR1 as DFQATT and CDR2 as SNEGSKA (reference sequence). This CDR3 spans 17 amino acids. Trimming took 1 base from V and 1 from J; bases not matched to a gene: 7.

Comments on this clonotype: A much larger clone differs by one base, so this may be a read error. The chain carries TRBV28 and TRBJ2-2; D unresolved. This CDR3 spans 13 amino acids. The V end was cut by 7 bases, the J end by 4 bases, with 10 bases between. CDR1 is MDHEN and CDR2 is SYDVKM in the germline V gene. The CDR3 DNA follows: TGTGCCAGCATTAATGCAGTCACCGGGGAGCTGTTTTTT. It codes for CASINAVTGELFF.

This clonotype was counted only a few times. The chain has TRBV20-1 and TRBJ2-2; D is unresolved. Germline CDR1 reads DFQATT; CDR2 reads SNEGSKA (reference sequence). The ends were cut back, 5 bases at V and 8 bases at J, with 9 bases in the middle. This CDR3 contains 11 residues. CDR3 DNA: TGCAGTGCTCCAGAACAGGGGGAGCTGTTTTTT. Translation: CSAPEQGELFF.

In this sample, this clonotype turned up many times. The chain joins TRBV5-1 to TRBJ2-5; 12 bases are shared with TRBD2. Germline assignment: CDR1 SGHRS and CDR2 YFSETQ. V gave up 0 bases and J gave up 4 bases; unmatched junction bases: 1. The CDR3 extends over 15 amino acids. In DNA form, the CDR3 reads TGCGCCAGCAGCTTGGTGGGACTAGCGGGAGAGACCCAGTACTTC. This gives the protein CASSLVGLAGETQYF.

Many counts were recorded for this clonotype. The J gene is TRBJ1-3, the V gene TRBV20-1; TRBD1 is a possible D gene (6 bases). Trimming shortened V by 0 bases and J by 0 bases, and 12 bases separated the two germline ends. This CDR3 is 16 amino acids long. Germline-derived CDR1 and CDR2 are DFQATT and SNEGSKA (reference sequence). The chain's CDR3 is CSARDPGHHSGNTIYF. In nucleotides, the CDR3 is TGCAGTGCTAGAGATCCGGGACACCACTCTGGAAACACCATATATTTT.

This clonotype came up many times. A read error is likely, as this CDR3 ends without the conserved phenylalanine or tryptophan. CDR3 residues: CASSPGDILNYGYTS. The CDR3 DNA sequence: TGTGCCAGCAGCCCCGGGGACATCCTGAACTATGGCTACACCTCC. This chain links TRBV6-2 or TRBV6-3 with TRBJ1-2; possible D gene TRBD1, 6 bases. There are 15 residues in the CDR3. V was pared by 6 bases and J by 2 bases, with 16 bases between. CDR1 and CDR2 from the germline V gene are MNHEY and SVGEGT.

This clonotype was observed many times. As DNA, the CDR3 is TGTGCCAGCAGTCCCCCTGTTACAGGACTAGCGGTTAACACCGGGGAGCTGTTTTTT. Translating gives CASSPPVTGLAVNTGELFF. This sequence joins TRBV6-4 and TRBJ2-2; 10 positions match TRBD2. J lost 2 bases, V lost 5 bases, and 14 bases had no gene match. The CDR3 loop spans 19 amino acids. Germline V gives CDR1 MRHNA, CDR2 SNTAGT.

The table lists this clonotype with many counts. The V gene is TRBV15, the J gene TRBJ1-1, with a possible D match to TRBD1 (6 bases). The CDR3 consists of 15 residues. Germline lookup yields CDR1 LNHNV and CDR2 YYDKDF (reference sequence). V gave up 0 bases and J gave up 5 bases, with 13 bases separating them. The CDR3 DNA sequence: TGTGCCACCAGCAGAGACAGGCTAGGGGGAACTGAAGCTTTCTTT. This gives the protein CATSRDRLGGTEAFF.

This clonotype occurred many times. The V call is TRBV27, the J call TRBJ1-2; D is unresolved. CDR3 length: 14 amino acids. Germline V CDR1 and CDR2: MNHEY, SMNVEV (reference sequence). V lost 6 bases to trimming and J lost 4 bases, with 15 bases between them. The DNA for the CDR3 is TGTGCCAGCAGAGACGTGGACGGCGTCTATGGCTACACCTTC. As protein: CASRDVDGVYGYTF.

This clonotype was counted many times. V is TRBV24-1 and J is TRBJ2-2; maybe TRBD2 (6 bases). CDR1 is KGHDR and CDR2 is SFDVKD in the germline V gene. The CDR3 is made up of 15 amino acids. V dropped 1 base and J dropped 3 bases, with 8 bases sitting between them. This CDR3 reads CATSDLVADTGELFF. In DNA form, the CDR3 reads TGTGCCACCAGTGATTTAGTAGCGGACACCGGGGAGCTGTTTTTT.

This clonotype was recorded many times. The chain links TRBV12-3 or TRBV12-4 to TRBJ2-5; perhaps TRBD1 as D (5 bases). This CDR3 spans 12 amino acids. Deletions cut 6 bases from V and 4 bases from J, with 9 bases between. The CDR3 DNA is TGTGCCAGCAGCTTAAGGGGAGAGACCCAGTACTTC. Protein product: CASSLRGETQYF.

This chain links TRBV20-1 with TRBJ2-7, with D perhaps assigned TRBD1 or TRBD2 (6 bases each). Trimming cost V 4 bases and J 4 bases, with 17 bases left between them. Per the germline V gene, CDR1 is DFQATT and CDR2 is SNEGSKA (reference sequence). The CDR3 covers 14 residues. CDR3 DNA: TGCAGTGCTAAGAACAGGGTTCGGGGGTACGAGCAGTACTTC. Translation: CSAKNRVRGYEQYF.

This chain joins TRBV3-1 and TRBJ1-6; D is ambiguous. Trimming shortened V by 0 bases and J by 0 bases, and 9 bases separated the two germline ends. This CDR3 comprises 17 residues. Germline assignment: CDR1 LGHDT and CDR2 YNNKEL (reference sequence). Written as DNA, the CDR3 is TGTGCCAGCAGCCAAGATTATTGGAGCTCCTATAATTCACCCCTCCACTTT. The encoded protein is CASSQDYWSSYNSPLHF.

Many counts were recorded for this clonotype. The chain employs TRBV28 and TRBJ2-7; D gene uncertain. V was shortened by 8 bases and J by 0 bases, with 5 bases between the two germline ends. This CDR3 comprises 11 residues. Germline V gene sequence: CDR1 MDHEN, CDR2 SYDVKM. The CDR3 bases are TGTGCCAGCGGAGACTCCTACGAGCAGTACTTC. It yields the protein CASGDSYEQYF.

Ten or more counts support this clonotype. The V call is TRBV28, the J call TRBJ1-1; D possibly corresponds to TRBD1 (6 bases). The germline CDR1 and CDR2 sequences are MDHEN and SYDVKM. Between the trimmed V and J ends, which lost 1 base and 2 bases, there was a span of 17 bases. The CDR3 has 17 residues. This CDR3 is CASSLFNSGTTNTEAFF. CDR3 DNA: TGTGCCAGCAGTTTATTCAATTCCGGGACAACAAACACTGAAGCTTTCTTT.

This clonotype was detected once. The chain uses TRBV7-8 and TRBJ2-4; 7 bases fit TRBD1. This CDR3 is built from 14 residues. Germline CDR1 and CDR2: SGHVS and FQNEAQ. V was pared by 5 bases and J by 6 bases, with 7 bases of the junction left unmatched. CDR3 in amino acids: CASSAVRDRNIQYF. CDR3 nucleotides: TGTGCCAGCAGCGCAGTCCGGGACAGAAACATTCAGTACTTC.

The table lists this clonotype with many counts. This chain connects TRBV20-1 to TRBJ2-2; D is unclear. This CDR3 contains 13 residues. CDR1 and CDR2 from the germline V gene are DFQATT and SNEGSKA (reference sequence). Trimming stripped 2 bases from V and 2 bases from J, with 6 bases between. DNA for the CDR3: TGCAGTGCTAGACAGGCAAACACCGGGGAGCTGTTTTTT. This gives the protein CSARQANTGELFF.

Many counts were recorded for this clonotype. The chain combines TRBV12-3 or TRBV12-4 with TRBJ2-7; 9 bases agree with TRBD2. V was pared by 4 bases and J by 4 bases, with 5 bases of the junction left unmatched. The CDR3 runs to 14 residues. The CDR3 here is CASSSPGLAYEQYF. DNA of the CDR3: TGTGCCAGCAGTTCCCCGGGACTAGCATACGAGCAGTACTTC.